Presented here are 19 T cell receptor beta chains from one specimen sequenced in a study of T cell responses to AZD1222 COVID-19 vaccine. Clones were sequenced by immunoSEQ multiplex PCR, and TCRdb holds only the in-frame ones, with some missing. This sample yields about 190,000 clones, of which approximately 91% are seen a single time; 0.95% to 1% belongs to the top ten. Sequenced here: peripheral blood, sampled on day 0 of AZD1222 vaccination. The source is an adult in good health.

This clone was counted once. The chain employs TRBV6-5 and TRBJ2-7; D uncertain. The CDR3 totals 13 residues. V was shortened by 6 bases and J by 0 bases, with 9 bases between the two germline ends. Germline values: CDR1 MNHEY, CDR2 SVGAGI. CDR3: CASSDTFSYEQYF. The CDR3 coding sequence is TGTGCCAGCAGCGACACCTTCTCCTACGAGCAGTACTTC.

V gene TRBV5-1 combines with J gene TRBJ2-7; 10 bases are shared with TRBD1. This CDR3 contains 14 residues. Germline-derived CDR1 and CDR2 are SGHRS and YFSETQ. V dropped 4 bases and J dropped 2; count of bases not matched to a gene: 3. The CDR3 DNA follows: TGCGCCAGCAGCGGACAGGGGGATCCCTACGAGCAGTACTTC. Translation: CASSGQGDPYEQYF.

The rearrangement joins TRBV19 to TRBJ2-2, with a possible D match to TRBD1 (6 bases). Trimming shortened V by 5 bases and J by 2 bases, and 12 bases separated the two germline ends. This CDR3 is 15 amino acids long. Germline lookup yields CDR1 LNHDA and CDR2 SQIVND (reference sequence). Written as DNA, the CDR3 is TGTGCCAGTAGTCCCCAGGGACATAACACCGGGGAGCTGTTTTTT. It encodes CASSPQGHNTGELFF.

The gene calls are TRBV28 and TRBJ2-3; tentatively, D is TRBD2 (7 bases). Germline CDR1 and CDR2: MDHEN and SYDVKM. V dropped 5 bases and J dropped 4 bases, with 13 bases sitting between them. The CDR3 is made up of 14 amino acids. The CDR3 sequence: CASSEGGRADTQYF. In DNA form, the CDR3 reads TGTGCCAGCAGTGAGGGGGGGAGGGCAGATACGCAGTATTTT.

The rearrangement uses TRBV3-1 (or the pseudogene TRBV3-2) and TRBJ2-7; unclear D gene. The germline V gene encodes CDR1 LGHDT and CDR2 YNNKEL (reference sequence). V dropped 5 bases and J dropped 9 bases, with 17 bases sitting between them. This CDR3 has 13 amino acids. The CDR3 loop is CASSSSSVQWQYF. In DNA form, the CDR3 reads TGTGCCAGCAGCTCCTCCTCCGTACAGTGGCAGTACTTC.

The rearrangement joins TRBV28 to TRBJ2-7, with a tentative D call TRBD1 (6 bases). This CDR3 is 16 amino acids long. V lost 4 bases to trimming and J lost 3 bases, with 19 bases between them. The germline CDR1 and CDR2 sequences are MDHEN and SYDVKM. The CDR3 bases are TGTGCCAGCAGTTCAGACAGGCTCCCACAGTACTACGAGCAGTACTTC. Residues: CASSSDRLPQYYEQYF.

The chain recombines TRBV10-3 with TRBJ2-7, with 9 bases lining up with TRBD1. The CDR3 length is 15 residues. Germline loops: CDR1 ENHRY, CDR2 SYGVKD. With 3 bases clipped from V and 7 bases from J, the junction kept 10 bases outside the gene matches. CDR3 protein: CAISDPGQGLREQYF. The CDR3 DNA reads TGTGCCATCAGTGACCCGGGACAGGGTTTGCGGGAGCAGTACTTC.

The chain employs TRBV7-3 and TRBJ2-5, with D unresolved. Germline CDR1 SGHTA, CDR2 FQGTGA. V was pared by 3 bases and J by 2 bases, with 7 bases between. CDR3 length equals 13 residues. In nucleotides, the CDR3 is TGTGCCAGCAGCTTCTCCAGGCAAGAGACCCAGTACTTC. Its translation: CASSFSRQETQYF.

The chain is built from TRBV7-9 and TRBJ2-1; TRBD1 matches 8 bases. Unmatched junction bases numbered 5, after V lost 5 bases and J lost 2 bases. Germline V gene lookup returns CDR1 SEHNR and CDR2 FQNEAQ (reference sequence). The CDR3 has 15 residues. This chain's CDR3 is CASSPFRGPYNEQFF. CDR3 nucleotide sequence: TGTGCCAGCAGCCCCTTCAGGGGGCCCTACAATGAGCAGTTCTTC. The full variable domain, in which reference TRBV7-9 and TRBJ2-1 provide the parts outside the CDR3, is DTGVSQNPRHKITKRGQNVTFRCDPISEHNRLYWYRQTLGQGPEFLTYFQNEAQLEKSRLLSDRFSAERPKGSFSTLEIQRTEQGDSAMYLCASSPFRGPYNEQFFGPGTRLTVL.

The gene calls are TRBV7-2 and TRBJ1-1; D is unresolved. The CDR3 is 14 residues long. V was cut by 4 bases and J by 4 bases, with 13 bases left in between. Germline-derived CDR1 and CDR2 are SGHTA and FQGNSA. CDR3 region: CASSSPQASTEAFF. The DNA for the CDR3 is TGTGCCAGCAGCTCGCCTCAGGCTAGCACTGAAGCTTTCTTT.

The chain is built from TRBV18 and TRBJ1-3, with unresolved D. This CDR3 spans 16 amino acids. The V gene lost 2 bases and the J gene lost 0 bases, with 11 bases spanning the gap. Germline CDR1 is KGHSH and CDR2 is LQKENI. The CDR3 spells CASSPSPFSSGNTIYF. CDR3 DNA sequence: TGTGCCAGCTCACCATCGCCCTTCTCCTCTGGAAACACCATATATTTT.

The genes are TRBV7-3 and TRBJ2-2, with D perhaps matching TRBD1 (5 bases). The CDR3 contains 16 residues. Germline CDR1 reads SGHTA; CDR2 reads FQGTGA. The V end lost 5 bases, the J end lost 4 bases, and 17 bases lay between the germline ends. CDR3: CASSPRLGRGTGELFF. The CDR3 DNA is TGTGCCAGCAGCCCCCGGTTGGGGCGTGGCACCGGGGAGCTGTTTTTT.

This chain joins TRBV4-3 and TRBJ2-5; weak D call: TRBD1 (6 bases). The CDR3 is 13 amino acids. Trimming stripped 2 bases from V and 5 bases from J, with 9 bases between. Germline CDR1 LGHNA, CDR2 YSLEER. The DNA for the CDR3 is TGCGCCAGCAGCCAAACAGGGTTGGAGACCCAGTACTTC. Amino acid sequence: CASSQTGLETQYF.

J is TRBJ2-3 and V is TRBV12-3 or TRBV12-4; D gene ambiguous. The V gene lost 1 base and the J gene lost 4 bases, with 6 bases spanning the gap. CDR3 length: 13 amino acids. The CDR3 DNA sequence: TGTGCCAGCAGTTTAGACAGTGCAGATACGCAGTATTTT. Translated: CASSLDSADTQYF.

The rearrangement uses TRBV24-1 and TRBJ2-3; D may be TRBD2 (6 bases). Germline CDR1 reads KGHDR; CDR2 reads SFDVKD. The V and J ends lost 6 bases and 0 bases respectively, with 9 bases between them. This CDR3 spans 14 amino acids. DNA for the CDR3: TGTGCCACCAGTATAAGCGGGAGCACAGATACGCAGTATTTT. Encoded protein: CATSISGSTDTQYF.

The chain is built from TRBV11-2 and TRBJ2-7, with 9 bases aligning to TRBD1. CDR1 is SGHAT and CDR2 is FQNNGV in the germline V gene. V trimming: 8 bases; J trimming: 5 bases; junction bases outside the gene matches: 10. The CDR3 sequence is 14 residues long. This CDR3 reads CASLTKDRGHEQYF. As DNA, the CDR3 is TGTGCCAGCCTAACCAAGGACAGGGGCCACGAGCAGTACTTC.

The chain carries TRBV24-1 and TRBJ2-3; D is undetermined. There are 15 residues in the CDR3. Trimming removed 2 bases at V and 3 bases at J, with 11 bases between. The germline CDR1 and CDR2 sequences are KGHDR and SFDVKD. CDR3 amino acids: CATSDSITGTDTQYF. CDR3 sequence (DNA): TGTGCCACCAGTGATTCCATCACTGGGACAGATACGCAGTATTTT.

This clone was observed once. The chain carries TRBV28 and TRBJ2-1; D is uncertain. CDR3 length: 15 amino acids. Trimming stripped 6 bases from V and 3 bases from J, with 15 bases between. Per germline, CDR1 MDHEN and CDR2 SYDVKM. The CDR3: CASRASRGDYNEQFF. The CDR3 DNA reads TGTGCCAGCAGAGCCTCACGAGGCGACTACAATGAGCAGTTCTTC.

The J gene is TRBJ1-2, the V gene TRBV19, with a weak D call TRBD1 (5 bases). Germline V CDR1 and CDR2: LNHDA, SQIVND (reference sequence). Trimming took 5 bases from V and 8 from J, leaving 15 bases between them. The length of the CDR3 is 13 residues. The chain's CDR3 is CASSSRMGRGYTF. The CDR3 coding sequence is TGTGCCAGTAGTTCTCGTATGGGGCGAGGCTACACCTTC.